This TCR beta chain was identified during a study of T cell responses to AZD1222 COVID-19 vaccine. Germline-derived CDR1 and CDR2 are MDHEN and SYDVKM. Between the trimmed V and J ends, which lost 8 bases and 9 bases, there was a span of 25 bases. The CDR3 length is 15 residues. Here immunoSEQ multiplex PCR was the method, and the copy in TCRdb shows in-frame clones only, minus some. The table records some 140,000 clones, roughly 90% of them present only once. The rearrangement uses TRBV28 and TRBJ1-2; perhaps TRBD1 as D (6 bases). The specimen was peripheral blood, collected on day 0 of AZD1222 vaccination. The receptor's source is an adult in good health. CDR3: CASGRGAGAVLSYTF. CDR3 DNA: TGTGCCAGCGGTAGAGGGGCAGGGGCAGTGTTGAGCTACACCTTC.